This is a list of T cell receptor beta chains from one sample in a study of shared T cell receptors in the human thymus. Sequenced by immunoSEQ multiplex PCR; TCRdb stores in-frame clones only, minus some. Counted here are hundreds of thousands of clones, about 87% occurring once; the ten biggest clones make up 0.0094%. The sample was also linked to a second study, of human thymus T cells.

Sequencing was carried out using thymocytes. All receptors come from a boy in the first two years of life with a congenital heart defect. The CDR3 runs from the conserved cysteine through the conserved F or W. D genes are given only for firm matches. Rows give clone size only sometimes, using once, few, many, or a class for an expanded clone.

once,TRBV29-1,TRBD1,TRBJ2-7,CSVGDRVCEQYF,TGCAGCGTTGGGGACAGGGTATGCGAGCAGTACTTC
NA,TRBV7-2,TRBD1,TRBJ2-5,CASSLSRTGGAETQYF,TGTGCCAGCAGCTTATCTCGGACAGGGGGCGCGGAGACCCAGTACTTC
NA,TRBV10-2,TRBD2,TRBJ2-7,CASSESGLAETYEQYF,TGCGCCAGCAGTGAGTCTGGGCTAGCGGAGACCTACGAGCAGTACTTC
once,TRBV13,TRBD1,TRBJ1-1,CASSLPGQGYDTEAFF,TGTGCCAGCAGCTTGCCGGGACAGGGTTATGACACTGAAGCTTTCTTT
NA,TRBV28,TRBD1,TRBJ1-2,CASSFPADRARLGENLLRGYTF,TGTGCCAGCAGTTTTCCGGCGGACAGGGCCCGGCTCGGCGAAAACTTACTACGCGGCTACACCTTC
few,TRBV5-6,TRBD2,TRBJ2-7,CASSVSGTSGYEQYF,TGTGCCAGCAGCGTCTCCGGGACTAGCGGTTACGAGCAGTACTTC
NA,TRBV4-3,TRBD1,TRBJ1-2,CASSQELRTGFGYTF,TGCGCCAGCAGCCAAGAGTTGCGGACAGGGTTTGGCTACACCTTC
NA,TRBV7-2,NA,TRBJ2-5,CASSLAAGGETQYF,TGTGCCAGCAGCTTAGCGGCTGGGGGCGAGACCCAGTACTTC
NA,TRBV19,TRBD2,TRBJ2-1,CASSIGASGDNEQFF,TGTGCCAGTAGTATCGGGGCTAGCGGGGACAATGAGCAGTTCTTC
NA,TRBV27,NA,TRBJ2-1,CASSALEHEQFF,TGTGCCAGCAGTGCCCTAGAGCATGAGCAGTTCTTC
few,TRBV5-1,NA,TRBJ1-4,CASSPWTADNEKLFF,TGCGCCAGCAGCCCGTGGACAGCTGATAATGAAAAACTGTTTTTT
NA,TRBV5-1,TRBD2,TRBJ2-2,CASSFPRTSGGKDTGELFF,TGCGCCAGCAGCTTTCCCCGGACTAGCGGGGGGAAGGACACCGGGGAGCTGTTTTTT
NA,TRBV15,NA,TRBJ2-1,CATSRDPWGPMPYNEQFF,TGTGCCACCAGCAGGGACCCTTGGGGCCCTATGCCCTACAATGAGCAGTTCTTC
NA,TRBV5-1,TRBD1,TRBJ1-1,CASSLAVTGVATEAFF,TGCGCCAGCAGCTTGGCCGTGACAGGGGTGGCCACTGAAGCTTTCTTT
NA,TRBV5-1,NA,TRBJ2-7,CASSLGRTTYEQYF,TGCGCCAGCAGCTTGGGCAGGACTACCTACGAGCAGTACTTC
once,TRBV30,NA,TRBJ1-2,CAWSVRPPSRVVRGYTF,TGTGCCTGGAGTGTACGCCCACCAAGCAGGGTAGTCAGGGGCTACACCTTC
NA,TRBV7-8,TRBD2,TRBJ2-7,CASSSTSGRDSYEQYF,TGTGCCAGCAGCTCGACTAGCGGGAGGGATTCCTACGAGCAGTACTTC
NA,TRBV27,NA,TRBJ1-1,CASSLGHDNTEAFF,TGTGCCAGCAGTTTAGGACACGATAACACTGAAGCTTTCTTT
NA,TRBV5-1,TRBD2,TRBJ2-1,CASTSGGANEQFF,TGCGCCAGTACTAGCGGGGGGGCGAATGAGCAGTTCTTC
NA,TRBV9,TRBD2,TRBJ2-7,CASSVDTSVSYEQYF,TGTGCCAGCAGCGTAGATACTAGCGTCTCCTACGAGCAGTACTTC
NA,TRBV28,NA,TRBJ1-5,CASSFPTDYSNQPQHF,TGTGCCAGCAGTTTCCCGACAGATTATAGCAATCAGCCCCAGCATTTT
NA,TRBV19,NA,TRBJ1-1,CASSIDPLPGMVTEAFF,TGTGCCAGTAGTATAGATCCCCTCCCGGGGATGGTCACTGAAGCTTTCTTT
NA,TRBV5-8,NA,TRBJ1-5,CASSLDPENQPQHF,TGTGCCAGCAGCTTGGACCCGGAGAATCAGCCCCAGCATTTT
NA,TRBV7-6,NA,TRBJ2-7,CASSSTDNYEQYF,TGTGCCAGCAGTTCTACCGACAACTACGAGCAGTACTTC
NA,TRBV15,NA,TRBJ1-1,CATSREIREGQNTEAFF,TGTGCCACCAGCAGAGAGATCAGGGAGGGGCAGAACACTGAAGCTTTCTTT